This T cell receptor (beta chain) stems from a study of PD-1 blockade in mismatch repair-deficient tumors. CDR3 length equals 14 residues. Germline-derived CDR1 and CDR2 are SQVTM and ANQGSEA. V gave up 4 bases and J gave up 9 bases, with 22 bases separating them. Generated by immunoSEQ multiplex PCR, the TCRdb table keeps only in-frame clones and is missing some. The sample yields 120,000 or so clones, about 88% seen once. The sample was peripheral blood, taken 44 weeks after starting pembrolizumab. The sequence derives from an adult with mismatch repair-deficient cancer. The rearrangement uses TRBV29-1 and TRBJ2-7; D may correspond to TRBD1 or TRBD2 (5 bases each). The CDR3 region is CSVGINLGSGAQYF. CDR3 coding DNA: TGCAGCGTTGGGATCAATCTGGGGTCCGGGGCGCAGTACTTC.